This T cell receptor beta chain was found in a study of identifying expanded T cells in peripheral blood. TCRdb's table, derived via immunoSEQ multiplex PCR, lists solely in-frame clones and lacks some. The sample carries about 100,000 clones, over 70% recorded once. During the collection period, no donor immune events like infections were recorded. V trimming: 1 base; J trimming: 5 bases; junction bases outside the gene matches: 9. This CDR3 region has 17 residues. Germline CDR1 reads SGHNT; CDR2 reads YYREEE (reference sequence). Sequencing used blood. The chain combines TRBV5-4 with TRBJ2-1; 10 nucleotides match TRBD2. The sequence derives from a person aged 18 to 70 in good health. The CDR3: CASSLHIIAGGHNEQFF. The DNA for the CDR3 is TGTGCCAGCAGCTTGCACATTATAGCGGGGGGTCACAATGAGCAGTTCTTC.